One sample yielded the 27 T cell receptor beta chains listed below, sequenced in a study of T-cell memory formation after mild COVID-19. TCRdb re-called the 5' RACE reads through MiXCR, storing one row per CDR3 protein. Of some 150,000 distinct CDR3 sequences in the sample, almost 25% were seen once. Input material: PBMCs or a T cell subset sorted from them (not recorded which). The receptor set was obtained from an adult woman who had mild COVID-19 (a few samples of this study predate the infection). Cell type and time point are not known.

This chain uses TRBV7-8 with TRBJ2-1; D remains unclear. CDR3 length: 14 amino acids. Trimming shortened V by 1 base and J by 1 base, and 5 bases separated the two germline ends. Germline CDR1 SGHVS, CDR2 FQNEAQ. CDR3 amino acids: CASSLGVSYNEQFF. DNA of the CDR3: TGTGCCAGCAGCTTAGGCGTTTCCTACAATGAGCAGTTCTTC.

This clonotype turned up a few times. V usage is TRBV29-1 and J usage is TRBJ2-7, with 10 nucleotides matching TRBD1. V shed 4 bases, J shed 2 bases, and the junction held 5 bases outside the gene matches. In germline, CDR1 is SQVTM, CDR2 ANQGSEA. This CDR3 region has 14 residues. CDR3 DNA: TGCAGCGTTGGCGGGACAGGGGCCACCTACGAGCAGTACTTC. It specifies CSVGGTGATYEQYF.

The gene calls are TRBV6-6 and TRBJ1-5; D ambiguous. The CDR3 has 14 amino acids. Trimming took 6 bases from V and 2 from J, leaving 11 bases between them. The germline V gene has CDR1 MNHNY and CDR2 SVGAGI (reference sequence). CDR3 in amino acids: CASSPDLRNQPQHF. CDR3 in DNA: TGTGCCAGCAGCCCGGACCTCCGCAATCAGCCCCAGCATTTT.

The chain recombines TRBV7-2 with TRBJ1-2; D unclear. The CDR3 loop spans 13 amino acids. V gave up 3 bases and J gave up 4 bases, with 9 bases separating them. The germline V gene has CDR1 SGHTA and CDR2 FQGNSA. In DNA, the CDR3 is TGTGCCAGCAGCTTGCACAGCCTCTATGGCTACACCTTC. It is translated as CASSLHSLYGYTF.

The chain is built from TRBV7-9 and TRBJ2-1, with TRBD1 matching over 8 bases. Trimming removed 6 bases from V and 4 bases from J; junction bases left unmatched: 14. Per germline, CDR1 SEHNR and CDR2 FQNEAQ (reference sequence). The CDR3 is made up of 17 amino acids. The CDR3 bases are TGTGCCAGCAGGCAGACTTCCGGGACAGGACCTTACAATGAGCAGTTCTTC. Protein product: CASRQTSGTGPYNEQFF. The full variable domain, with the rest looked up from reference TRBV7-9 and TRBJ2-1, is DTGVSQNPRHKITKRGQNVTFRCDPISEHNRLYWYRQTLGQGPEFLTYFQNEAQLEKSRLLSDRFSAERPKGSFSTLEIQRTEQGDSAMYLCASRQTSGTGPYNEQFFGPGTRLTVL.

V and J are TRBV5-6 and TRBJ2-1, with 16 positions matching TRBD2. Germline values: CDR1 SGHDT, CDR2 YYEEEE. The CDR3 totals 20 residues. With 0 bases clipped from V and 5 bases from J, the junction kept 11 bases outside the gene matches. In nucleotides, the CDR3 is TGTGCCAGCAGCTTGGCTGGGACTAGCGGGAGGGCCGGTCCTAACAATGAGCAGTTCTTC. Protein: CASSLAGTSGRAGPNNEQFF.

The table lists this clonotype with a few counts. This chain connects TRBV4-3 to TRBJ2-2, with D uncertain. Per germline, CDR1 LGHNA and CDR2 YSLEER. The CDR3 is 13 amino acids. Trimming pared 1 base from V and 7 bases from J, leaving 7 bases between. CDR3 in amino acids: CASSQAEFGELFF. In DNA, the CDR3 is TGCGCCAGCAGCCAAGCGGAATTCGGGGAGCTGTTTTTT.

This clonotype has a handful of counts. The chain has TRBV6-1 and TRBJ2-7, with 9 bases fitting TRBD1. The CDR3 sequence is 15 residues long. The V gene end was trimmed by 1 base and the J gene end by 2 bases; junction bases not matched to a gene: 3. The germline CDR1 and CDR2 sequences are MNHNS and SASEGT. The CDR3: CASSEENRGPYEQYF. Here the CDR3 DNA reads TGTGCCAGCAGTGAAGAAAACAGGGGGCCCTACGAGCAGTACTTC.

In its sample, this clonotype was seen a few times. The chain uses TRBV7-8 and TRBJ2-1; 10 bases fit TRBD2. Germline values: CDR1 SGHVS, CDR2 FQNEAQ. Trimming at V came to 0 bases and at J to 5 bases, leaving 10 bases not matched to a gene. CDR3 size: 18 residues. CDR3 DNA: TGTGCCAGCAGCTTAGCGGTAGCGGGGGGCCTTTATAACAATGAGCAGTTCTTC. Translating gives CASSLAVAGGLYNNEQFF.

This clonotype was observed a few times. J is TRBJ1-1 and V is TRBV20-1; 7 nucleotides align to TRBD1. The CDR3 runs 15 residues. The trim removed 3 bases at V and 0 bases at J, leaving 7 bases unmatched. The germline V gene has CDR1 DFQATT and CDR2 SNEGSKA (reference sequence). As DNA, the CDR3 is TGCAGTGCTAGCCCATTGGGACAGTTGAACACTGAAGCTTTCTTT. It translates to CSASPLGQLNTEAFF.

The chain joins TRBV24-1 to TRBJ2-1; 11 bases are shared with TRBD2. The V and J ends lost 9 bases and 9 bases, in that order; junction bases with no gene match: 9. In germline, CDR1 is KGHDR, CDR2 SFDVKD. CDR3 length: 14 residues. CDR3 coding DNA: TGTGCCACCGGGGCCACTAGCGGGGGTTCTGAGCAGTTCTTC. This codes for CATGATSGGSEQFF.

In DNA, the CDR3 is TGTGCCAGCAGCGTAGTAGGCTCACGGAACCAAGAGACCCAGTACTTC. Amino acids: CASSVVGSRNQETQYF. The V gene is TRBV9, the J gene TRBJ2-5, with unresolved D. This CDR3 has 16 amino acids. Per germline, CDR1 SGDLS and CDR2 YYNGEE. V was cut by 0 bases and J by 0 bases, with 12 bases left in between.

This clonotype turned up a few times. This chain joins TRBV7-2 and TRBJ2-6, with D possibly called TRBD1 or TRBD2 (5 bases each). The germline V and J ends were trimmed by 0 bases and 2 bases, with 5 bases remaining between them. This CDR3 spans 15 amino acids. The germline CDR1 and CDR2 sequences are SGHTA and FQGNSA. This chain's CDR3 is CASSLAGAGANVLTF. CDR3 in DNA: TGTGCCAGCAGCTTAGCGGGGGCTGGGGCCAACGTCCTGACTTTC.

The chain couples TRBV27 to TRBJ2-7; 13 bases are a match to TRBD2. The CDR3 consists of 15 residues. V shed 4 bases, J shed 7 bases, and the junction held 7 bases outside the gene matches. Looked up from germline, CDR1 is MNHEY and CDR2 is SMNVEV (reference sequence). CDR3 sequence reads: CASSSGTSGMEEQYF. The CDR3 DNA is TGTGCCAGCAGTTCAGGGACTAGCGGGATGGAGGAGCAGTACTTC.

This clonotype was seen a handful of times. The CDR3 loop reads CASSQTGGATEAFF. Written as DNA, the CDR3 is TGCGCCAGCAGCCAAACAGGGGGCGCGACTGAAGCTTTCTTT. The rearrangement links TRBV4-1 to TRBJ1-1, with 9 bases that match TRBD1. J gave up 5 bases and V 2 bases, and 3 bases lay outside the gene matches. CDR1 and CDR2 from the germline V gene are MGHRA and YSYEKL. This CDR3 spans 14 amino acids.

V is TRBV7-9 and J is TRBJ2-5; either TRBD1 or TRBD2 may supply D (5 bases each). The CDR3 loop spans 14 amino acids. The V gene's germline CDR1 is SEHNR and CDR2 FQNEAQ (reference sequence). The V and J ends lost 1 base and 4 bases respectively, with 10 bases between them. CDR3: CASSLGPGTETQYF. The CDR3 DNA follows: TGTGCCAGCAGCTTAGGTCCTGGGACAGAGACCCAGTACTTC.

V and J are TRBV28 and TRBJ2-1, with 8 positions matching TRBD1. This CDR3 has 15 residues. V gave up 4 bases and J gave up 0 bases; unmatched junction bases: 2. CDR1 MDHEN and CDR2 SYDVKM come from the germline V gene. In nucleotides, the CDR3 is TGTGCCAGCAGTTCCAGGGGGCCCTCCTACAATGAGCAGTTCTTC. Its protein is CASSSRGPSYNEQFF.

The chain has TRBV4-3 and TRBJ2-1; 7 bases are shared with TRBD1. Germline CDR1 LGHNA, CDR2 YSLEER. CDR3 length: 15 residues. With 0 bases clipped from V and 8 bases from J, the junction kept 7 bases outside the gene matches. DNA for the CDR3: TGCGCCAGCAGCCAAGATCGGGGACAGTTCGATGAGCAGTTCTTC. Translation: CASSQDRGQFDEQFF.

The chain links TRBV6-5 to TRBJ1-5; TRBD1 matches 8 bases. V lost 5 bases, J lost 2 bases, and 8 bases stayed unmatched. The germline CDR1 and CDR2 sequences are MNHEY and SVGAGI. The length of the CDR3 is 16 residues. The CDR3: CASSPATGEGNQPQHF. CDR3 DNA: TGTGCCAGCAGTCCCGCGACAGGGGAAGGCAATCAGCCCCAGCATTTT.

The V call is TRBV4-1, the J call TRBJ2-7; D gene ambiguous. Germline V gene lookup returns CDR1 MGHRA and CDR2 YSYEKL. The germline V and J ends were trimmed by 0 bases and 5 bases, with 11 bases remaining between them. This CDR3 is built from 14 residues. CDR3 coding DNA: TGCGCCAGCAGCCAAGATAATGATGGGGACGAGCAGTACTTC. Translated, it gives CASSQDNDGDEQYF.

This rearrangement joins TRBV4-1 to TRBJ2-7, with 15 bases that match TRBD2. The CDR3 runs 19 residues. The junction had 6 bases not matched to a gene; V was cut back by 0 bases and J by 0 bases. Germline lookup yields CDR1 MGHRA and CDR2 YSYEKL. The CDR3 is CASSQEGTSGRTSSYEQYF. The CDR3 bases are TGCGCCAGCAGCCAAGAGGGGACTAGCGGGAGGACTAGCTCCTACGAGCAGTACTTC.

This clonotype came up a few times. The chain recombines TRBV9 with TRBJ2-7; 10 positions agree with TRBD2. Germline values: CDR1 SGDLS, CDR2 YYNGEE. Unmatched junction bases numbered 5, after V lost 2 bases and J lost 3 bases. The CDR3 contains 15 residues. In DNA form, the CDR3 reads TGTGCCAGCAGCGTTAGGACTAGCGGCGTCTACGAGCAGTACTTC. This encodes CASSVRTSGVYEQYF.

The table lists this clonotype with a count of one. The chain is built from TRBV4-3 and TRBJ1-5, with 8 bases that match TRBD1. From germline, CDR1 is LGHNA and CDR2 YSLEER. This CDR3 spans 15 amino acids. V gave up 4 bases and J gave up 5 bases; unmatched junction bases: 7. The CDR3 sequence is CASSRHRGGDQPQHF. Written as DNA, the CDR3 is TGCGCCAGCAGCCGCCACAGGGGGGGAGATCAGCCCCAGCATTTT.

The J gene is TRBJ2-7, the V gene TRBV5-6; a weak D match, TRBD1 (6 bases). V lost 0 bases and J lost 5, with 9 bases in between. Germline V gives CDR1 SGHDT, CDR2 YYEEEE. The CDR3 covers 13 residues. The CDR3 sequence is CASSLAGDNEQYF. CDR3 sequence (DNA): TGTGCCAGCAGCTTGGCTGGGGACAACGAGCAGTACTTC. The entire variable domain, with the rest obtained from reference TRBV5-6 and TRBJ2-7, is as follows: DAGVTQSPTHLIKTRGQQVTLRCSPKSGHDTVSWYQQALGQGPQFIFQYYEEEERQRGNFPDRFSGHQFPNYSSELNVNALLLGDSALYLCASSLAGDNEQYFGPGTRLTVT.

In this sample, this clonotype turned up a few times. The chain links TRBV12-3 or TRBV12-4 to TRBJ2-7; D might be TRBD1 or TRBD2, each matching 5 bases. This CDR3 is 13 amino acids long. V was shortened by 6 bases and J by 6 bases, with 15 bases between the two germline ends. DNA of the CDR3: TGTGCCAGCAGGTCTACCGGGGCCAGCGAGCAGTACTTC. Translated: CASRSTGASEQYF.

The CDR3 loop is CASSESGTGRYGYTF. The CDR3 DNA reads as TGCGCCAGCAGCGAGTCCGGGACAGGTCGCTATGGCTACACCTTC. The rearrangement joins TRBV5-1 to TRBJ1-2, with 8 bases lining up with TRBD1. Per the germline V gene, CDR1 is SGHRS and CDR2 is YFSETQ. This CDR3 has 15 amino acids. V trimming: 4 bases; J trimming: 4 bases; junction bases outside the gene matches: 9.

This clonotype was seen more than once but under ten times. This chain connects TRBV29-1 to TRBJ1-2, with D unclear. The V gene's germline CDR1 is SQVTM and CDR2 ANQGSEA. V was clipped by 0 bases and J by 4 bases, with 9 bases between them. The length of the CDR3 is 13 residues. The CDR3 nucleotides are TGCAGCGTTGAAGATCCCGCCAGCTATGGCTACACCTTC. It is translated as CSVEDPASYGYTF.